The clone carrying this T cell receptor beta chain came up once. What it binds is not known. This sample stems from a study of CD8+ T cells in alopecia areata. Extraction and reverse transcription of RNA yielded cDNA as the sequencing template. Profiling relied on immunoSEQ multiplex PCR, and the TCRdb table lists in-frame clones only, not all of them. Here the sample spans roughly 190,000 clones, approximately 61% being singletons. As for treatment: oral pan-JAK inhibitor, 5-10 mg twice daily. In alopecia areata patients, both lesional scalp punch biopsies and peripheral blood were collected. The CDR3 runs 13 residues. Trimming took 0 bases from V and 6 from J, leaving 9 bases between them. The germline V gene has CDR1 GTSNPN and CDR2 SVGIG (reference sequence). General study findings and limits: Scalp samples also yield sequences from resident alphabeta T cells of normal skin.

This TCR was recovered from a human donor with alopecia areata. The J gene is TRBJ1-5, the V gene TRBV30, with D hard to call. Sequences were derived from CD4+ T cells sorted from blood, sampled at week 24, from a patient treated with tofacitinib. CDR3 DNA sequence: TGTGCCTGGAGTGTACTTGGAGGTCAGCCCCAGCATTTT. Its protein product is CAWSVLGGQPQHF.